This TCR beta chain was sequenced in a study of blood T cell repertoires in COVID-19. Recruits, aged about 18 to 95 years, lived in 24 US areas. Self-reported history from a screening survey and questionnaire set each donor's cohort. Germline V gives CDR1 LNHNV, CDR2 YYDKDF (reference sequence). The CDR3 is made up of 13 amino acids. Between the trimmed V and J ends, which lost 0 bases and 4 bases, there was a span of 6 bases. Repertoires were generated with immunoSEQ multiplex PCR, while TCRdb's copy carries only in-frame clones and drops some. In the table there are 400,000 or so clones, 90% of which are singletons. Details on this clone: Distinct nucleotide sequences in the sample also encode this CDR3.

This receptor was taken from a man aged 18 to 29 who had recovered from COVID-19. Sequencing was performed on PBMCs or T cells enriched from blood (not recorded which). This chain links TRBV15 with TRBJ1-1; no clear D. As DNA, the CDR3 is TGTGCCACCAGCAGAGATGCGGGCACTGAAGCTTTCTTT. It specifies CATSRDAGTEAFF.